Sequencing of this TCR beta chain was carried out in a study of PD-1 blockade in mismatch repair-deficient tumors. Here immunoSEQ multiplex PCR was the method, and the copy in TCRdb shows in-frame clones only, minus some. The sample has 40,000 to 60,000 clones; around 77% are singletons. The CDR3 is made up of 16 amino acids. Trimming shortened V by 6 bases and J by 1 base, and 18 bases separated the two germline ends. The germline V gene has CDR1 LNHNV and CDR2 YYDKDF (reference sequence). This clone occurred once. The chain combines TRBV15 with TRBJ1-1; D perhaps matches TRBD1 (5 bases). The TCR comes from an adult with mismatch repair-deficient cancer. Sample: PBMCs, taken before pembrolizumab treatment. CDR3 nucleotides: TGTGCCACCAGTCGTATTTCGGTCGGGGGGAACACTGAAGCTTTCTTT. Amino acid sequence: CATSRISVGGNTEAFF. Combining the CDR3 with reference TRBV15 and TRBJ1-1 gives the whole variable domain DAMVIQNPRYQVTQFGKPVTLSCSQTLNHNVMYWYQQKSSQAPKLLFHYYDKDFNNEADTPDNFQSRRPNTSFCFLDIRSPGLGDTAMYLCATSRISVGGNTEAFFGQGTRLTVV.